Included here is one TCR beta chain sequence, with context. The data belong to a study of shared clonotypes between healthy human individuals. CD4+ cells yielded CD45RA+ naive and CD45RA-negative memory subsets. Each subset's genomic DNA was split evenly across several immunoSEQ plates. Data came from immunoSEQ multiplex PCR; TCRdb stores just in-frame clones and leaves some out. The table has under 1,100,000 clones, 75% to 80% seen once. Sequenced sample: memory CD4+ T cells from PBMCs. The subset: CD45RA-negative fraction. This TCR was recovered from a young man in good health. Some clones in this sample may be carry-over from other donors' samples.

The DNA of the CDR3 is TGTGCCAGCAGCTTACTGGCCACCCAAGAGACCCAGTACTTC. This gives the protein CASSLLATQETQYF. The chain recombines TRBV13 with TRBJ2-5; D is uncertain. Trimming removed 2 bases at V and 1 base at J, with 8 bases between. Looked up from germline, CDR1 is PRHDT and CDR2 is FYEKMQ (reference sequence). The CDR3 spans 14 residues.